The rows below give T cell receptor beta chains drawn from one sample of a study of shared clonotypes between healthy human individuals. The assay was immunoSEQ multiplex PCR, and TCRdb's table has in-frame clones only and misses some. Among roughly 500,000 clones, more than 65% were seen once, and the ten largest hold approximately 11%. The sequencing sample was made of PBMCs. These TCRs come from a woman between 40 and 55 years old in good health. Some clones in this sample may be carry-over from other donors' samples. CDR3s include the opening cysteine and the closing phenylalanine or tryptophan. Clone size is stated in some rows and not others, as once, few, many or a class when expanded.

v_call	clone_size	j_call	cdr3_aa
TRBV28	-	TRBJ1-5	CASSLQGEHQPQHF
TRBV5-4	-	TRBJ2-5	CASSFSGRRSGEQYF
TRBV10-1	-	TRBJ2-7	CASSDTQRYEQYF
TRBV7-9	-	TRBJ1-1	CASSLQGSNTEAFF
TRBV10-3	-	TRBJ2-7	CAIGTGGTYEQYF
TRBV7-8	few	TRBJ1-1	CASSPGDRGATEAFF
TRBV2	-	TRBJ2-2	CASSRLAGPTGELFF
TRBV29-1	once	TRBJ2-2	CSVVGTHTGELFF
TRBV20-1	few	TRBJ2-7	CSAGTGWEQYF
TRBV18	few	TRBJ2-7	CASTSRQDYEQYF
TRBV6-1	-	TRBJ2-7	CASSDFTSGRGNEQYF
TRBV28	-	TRBJ1-2	CASSSDPTGDQYGYTF
TRBV11-2	-	TRBJ1-2	CASSLDLYEVSLGGYTF
TRBV10-2	-	TRBJ2-7	CASSEISSYEQYF
TRBV27	-	TRBJ2-6	CASSSLGTGANVLTF
TRBV7-8	-	TRBJ1-1	CASSPPVVGQVMNTEAFF
TRBV6-5	-	TRBJ1-2	CASSYIGRGGYGYTF
TRBV28	-	TRBJ2-5	CASSFRALYWETQYF
TRBV30	-	TRBJ2-5	CAWSRQVRQETQYF
TRBV15	-	TRBJ2-5	CATSREAGRAQYF
TRBV18	-	TRBJ1-1	CASSPGQHMNTEAFF
TRBV28	-	TRBJ1-1	CASTGRGRTEAFF
TRBV20-1	-	TRBJ1-2	CSAVGNYGYTF
TRBV5-4	-	TRBJ2-3	CASTLGRTSTDTQYF
TRBV6-6	-	TRBJ1-2	CASSYGTGRNYGYTF
TRBV11-2	-	TRBJ1-1	CASSLDSSQGTEAFF
TRBV11-3	once	TRBJ2-1	CASSPSPGTTDNEQFF
TRBV15	-	TRBJ1-2	CATSRDTGRDYTF
TRBV28	-	TRBJ1-2	CASSTGSTYGYTF
TRBV4-2	-	TRBJ2-7	CASSQVDRGSTIGYEQYF
TRBV5-4	-	TRBJ1-4	CASSLEGKLFF
TRBV7-2	-	TRBJ2-3	CASSQAASHTDTQYF
TRBV18	-	TRBJ2-3	CASSPVNPAGKGTQYF
TRBV29-1	-	TRBJ2-7	CSVQTGVEQYF
TRBV18	-	TRBJ2-2	CASSPDGSVNTGELFF
TRBV7-9	-	TRBJ1-1	CASSALIQLNTEAFF
TRBV10-3	once	TRBJ1-4	CAISSGLVEKLFF
TRBV6-4	-	TRBJ2-5	CASSAELEETQYF
TRBV6-1	-	TRBJ2-7	CASSETPDRVGQYF
TRBV28	once	TRBJ2-1	CASSFGWAGSPREQFF
TRBV5-5	-	TRBJ2-6	CASSLPGPGANVLTF
TRBV30	once	TRBJ1-1	CAWSSAGGNTEAFF
TRBV7-9	-	TRBJ2-1	CASSLTGSSYNEQFF
TRBV27	-	TRBJ2-7	CASSTSYEQYF
TRBV6-5	-	TRBJ1-2	CASRYLQGAYGYTF
TRBV5-3	-	TRBJ2-2	CASSFSRANTGELFF
TRBV10-3	-	TRBJ2-7	CAISEAQGAGYEQYF
TRBV29-1	-	TRBJ2-3	CSVEGGITDTQYF
TRBV7-2	-	TRBJ2-2	CASSFISAGELFF
TRBV19	once	TRBJ2-2	CASSTRDTGELFF
TRBV23-1	-	TRBJ1-5	CASSRRFQPQHF
TRBV30	-	TRBJ1-2	CAWNVGYGYTF
TRBV11-3	-	TRBJ2-1	CASSAGTSGRVNEQFF